Shown below are 11 T cell receptor beta chains from a single sample sequenced in a study of blood T cell repertoires in COVID-19. Sequencing used immunoSEQ multiplex PCR; TCRdb keeps in-frame clones, though not all of them. The repertoire has 160,000 or so clones, 84% of them found once; the top ten carry approximately 10%. Sequenced: peripheral blood. The origin of the receptors is a woman in her forties or fifties with acute or convalescent COVID-19.

The sample holds many counts of this clone. The rearrangement links TRBV6-2 or TRBV6-3 to TRBJ2-3, with a weak D call TRBD2 (7 bases). Germline V CDR1 and CDR2: MNHEY, SVGEGT. Trimming left V 2 bases short and J 1 base short, with 10 bases between. The CDR3 totals 15 residues. Written as DNA, the CDR3 is TGTGCCAGCAGTTACGGGCGGGGGCGCACAGATACGCAGTATTTT. This gives the protein CASSYGRGRTDTQYF.

The V and J genes are TRBV19 and TRBJ1-3; 7 positions agree with TRBD1. This CDR3 is built from 15 residues. The V and J ends lost 6 bases and 0 bases, in that order; junction bases with no gene match: 5. Germline V gene sequence: CDR1 LNHDA, CDR2 SQIVND (reference sequence). The chain's CDR3 is CASSLDRNSGNTIYF. CDR3 DNA sequence: TGTGCCAGTAGCTTGGACAGGAACTCTGGAAACACCATATATTTT.

CDR3: CASSILAGSHEQYF. In DNA, the CDR3 is TGTGCCAGTAGTATCCTTGCAGGGTCCCACGAGCAGTACTTC. The chain uses TRBV19 and TRBJ2-7; D may be TRBD1 (5 bases). CDR3 length: 14 amino acids. The V end lost 3 bases, the J end lost 5 bases, and 14 bases lay between the germline ends. CDR1 is LNHDA and CDR2 is SQIVND in the germline V gene (reference sequence).

V and J are TRBV3-1 (or the pseudogene TRBV3-2) and TRBJ2-5, with 15 bases fitting TRBD2. The germline V gene has CDR1 LGHDT and CDR2 YNNKEL (reference sequence). CDR3 size: 23 residues. The trim removed 0 bases at V and 4 bases at J, leaving 21 bases unmatched. CDR3 residues: CASSQDNSGLAGGHASPRETQYF. Written as DNA, the CDR3 is TGTGCCAGCAGCCAAGATAATTCAGGACTAGCGGGGGGGCACGCGAGTCCCCGAGAGACCCAGTACTTC.

This rearrangement joins TRBV5-4 to TRBJ2-1; TRBD2 matches 13 bases. CDR1 is SGHNT and CDR2 is YYREEE in the germline V gene (reference sequence). The junction had 9 bases not matched to a gene; V was cut back by 4 bases and J by 8 bases. CDR3 length: 16 amino acids. CDR3 sequence (DNA): TGTGCCAGCAGCCCCTCGGGACTAGCGGGGTTCTATGAGCAGTTCTTC. This codes for CASSPSGLAGFYEQFF.

This clone occurred once. The chain recombines TRBV19 with TRBJ1-2, with D perhaps matching TRBD1 (6 bases). Between the trimmed V and J ends, which lost 3 bases and 4 bases, there was a span of 12 bases. The germline V gene encodes CDR1 LNHDA and CDR2 SQIVND (reference sequence). CDR3 length: 14 amino acids. The CDR3 here is CASSIGAGAYGYTF. The CDR3 coding sequence is TGTGCCAGTAGTATTGGAGCAGGGGCCTATGGCTACACCTTC.

The J gene is TRBJ2-7, the V gene TRBV5-1, with no clear D. CDR1 and CDR2 from the germline V gene are SGHRS and YFSETQ. The V gene lost 0 bases and the J gene lost 0 bases, with 16 bases spanning the gap. The CDR3 loop spans 17 amino acids. Here the CDR3 DNA reads TGCGCCAGCAGCTTGGTGCCCCCCCCTAGTAGCTCCTACGAGCAGTACTTC. It yields the protein CASSLVPPPSSSYEQYF.

The chain links TRBV10-2 to TRBJ1-5; the match to TRBD1 covers 9 bases. Trimming cost V 10 bases and J 5 bases; bases outside gene matches: 6. Germline V gene lookup returns CDR1 WSHSY and CDR2 SAAADI. This CDR3 region has 13 residues. The CDR3 sequence: CATGTGLDQPQHF. CDR3 nucleotide sequence: TGCGCCACCGGGACAGGGCTCGATCAGCCCCAGCATTTT.

The chain carries TRBV24-1 and TRBJ1-1; TRBD1 might be the D (5 bases). The length of the CDR3 is 15 residues. Trimming shortened V by 5 bases and J by 4 bases, and 16 bases separated the two germline ends. The germline CDR1 and CDR2 sequences are KGHDR and SFDVKD. The CDR3 sequence is CATSASGVRGTEAFF. The CDR3 bases are TGTGCCACCAGTGCTTCGGGGGTAAGGGGCACTGAAGCTTTCTTT.

The count of this clone is one. The chain uses TRBV6-5 and TRBJ2-1; D is unclear. V was cut by 6 bases and J by 0 bases, with 12 bases left in between. Germline-derived CDR1 and CDR2 are MNHEY and SVGAGI. CDR3 length: 15 amino acids. In DNA, the CDR3 is TGTGCCAGCAGCACCAGACTCATCTCCTACAATGAGCAGTTCTTC. Its translation: CASSTRLISYNEQFF.

The chain employs TRBV11-1 and TRBJ2-3; D gene ambiguous. The CDR3 totals 13 residues. Looked up from germline, CDR1 is SGHAT and CDR2 is FQDESV (reference sequence). V was trimmed by 3 bases and J by 4 bases, leaving 8 bases between them. CDR3 sequence: CASSFVGPDTQYF. CDR3 nucleotide sequence: TGTGCCAGCAGCTTCGTCGGTCCAGATACGCAGTATTTT.